This is a list of T cell receptor beta chains from one sample in a study of blood T cell repertoires in COVID-19. The protocol was immunoSEQ multiplex PCR, while the TCRdb copy is restricted to in-frame clones and leaves out a portion. The table includes hundreds of thousands of clones, 82% detected once. The sequencing input was peripheral blood. Receptors originate from an elderly woman with acute or convalescent COVID-19. Both conserved end residues are part of each CDR3. The order of the fields is J gene, V gene, D gene, clone size, CDR3 protein, CDR3 DNA. D genes are given only for firm matches. Expanded clones are given a class, and other clones once, few, many or no size at all.

TRBJ1-2 TRBV28 TRBD1 . CASSLFDRDGYTF TGTGCCAGCAGTTTATTTGACAGGGACGGCTACACCTTC
TRBJ2-7 TRBV7-9 TRBD1 few CASSSRTGSYEQYF TGTGCCAGCAGCTCCAGGACAGGGTCCTACGAGCAGTACTTC
TRBJ2-6 TRBV7-2 TRBD1 . CASSIGTGAGANVLTF TGTGCCAGCAGCATCGGGACAGGGGCTGGGGCCAACGTCCTGACTTTC
TRBJ2-3 TRBV19 TRBD2 . CASSMAGGPADTQYF TGTGCCAGTAGTATGGCGGGAGGGCCGGCAGATACGCAGTATTTT
TRBJ1-2 TRBV5-4 . . CASSSSGSVVYGYTF TGTGCCAGCAGCTCGAGCGGATCGGTCGTGTATGGCTACACCTTC
TRBJ2-1 TRBV7-2 TRBD2 . CASSSQAGLAYNEQFF TGTGCCAGCAGCTCACAAGCGGGGCTCGCCTACAATGAGCAGTTCTTC
TRBJ1-3 TRBV5-4 . . CASSLDKGTGNTIYF TGTGCCAGCAGCTTGGACAAGGGGACTGGAAACACCATATATTTT
TRBJ2-7 TRBV10-2 TRBD2 . CASSTKGTSGSGEQYF TGCGCCAGCAGTACGAAGGGGACTAGCGGGAGCGGCGAGCAGTACTTC
TRBJ2-7 TRBV6-5 TRBD2 . CASRVSGGAYEQYF TGTGCCAGCAGAGTTAGCGGGGGGGCCTACGAGCAGTACTTC
TRBJ2-3 TRBV18 . few CASSPTGSETDTQYF TGTGCCAGCTCACCTACAGGGTCGGAGACAGATACGCAGTATTTT
TRBJ2-5 TRBV7-6 . . CASSSNLGVQETQYF TGTGCCAGCAGCTCTAACTTAGGGGTGCAAGAGACCCAGTACTTC
TRBJ1-6 TRBV6-4 . . CASSDRQGSNSPLHF TGTGCCAGCAGTGACCGTCAGGGGAGTAATTCACCCCTCCACTTT
TRBJ2-3 TRBV28 TRBD2 . CASSRGLAGGGDTQYF TGTGCCAGCAGTCGGGGACTAGCGGGAGGAGGAGATACGCAGTATTTT
TRBJ1-1 TRBV5-1 TRBD1 . CASSFGTGVSNTEAFF TGCGCCAGCAGCTTTGGAACAGGGGTGTCGAACACTGAAGCTTTCTTT
TRBJ2-3 TRBV6-6 . . CASSRTTGTFYTDTQYF TGTGCCAGCAGTCGTACCACCGGGACTTTCTACACAGATACGCAGTATTTT
TRBJ2-1 TRBV7-9 TRBD2 . CASSLGTSDYNEQFF TGTGCCAGCAGCTTAGGTACTAGCGACTACAATGAGCAGTTCTTC
TRBJ1-1 TRBV10-2 . . CASIKSSLDTEAFF TGCGCCAGCATTAAGAGTAGTTTAGACACTGAAGCTTTCTTT
TRBJ2-7 TRBV5-1 . . CASSGAYEQYF TGCGCCAGCAGCGGAGCCTACGAGCAGTACTTC
TRBJ2-7 TRBV27 TRBD2 . CASRGSGAGETYEQYF TGTGCCAGCAGAGGCTCTGGAGCGGGAGAAACCTACGAGCAGTACTTC
TRBJ1-1 TRBV10-3 . . CAISENQVNTEAFF TGTGCCATCAGTGAGAACCAGGTGAACACTGAAGCTTTCTTT
TRBJ2-2 TRBV5-1 TRBD2 once CASSLGLAGGNTGELFF TGCGCCAGCAGCTTAGGACTAGCGGGAGGCAACACCGGGGAGCTGTTTTTT
TRBJ2-2 TRBV27 . once CASSLSGVRLANTGELFF TGTGCCAGCAGTTTATCAGGGGTACGTCTAGCGAACACCGGGGAGCTGTTTTTT
TRBJ2-1 TRBV27 TRBD2 . CASSLTSVLPYNEQFF TGTGCCAGCAGTTTGACTAGCGTCCTACCCTACAATGAGCAGTTCTTC
TRBJ2-7 TRBV5-1 TRBD1 . CASSLTPDRAYEQYF TGCGCCAGCAGCTTGACCCCGGACAGGGCCTACGAGCAGTACTTC
TRBJ1-1 TRBV11-2 TRBD1 . CASSLSSRGQSTEAFF TGTGCCAGCAGCTTATCGTCCAGGGGGCAGAGCACTGAAGCTTTCTTT
TRBJ2-7 TRBV30 . . CAWTLSPEQYF TGTGCCTGGACTCTCTCCCCTGAGCAGTACTTC
TRBJ2-1 TRBV29-1 TRBD2 . CSVEYTSGGWEQFF TGCAGCGTTGAATATACTAGCGGGGGGTGGGAGCAGTTCTTC